A single sample gave rise to the 16 T cell receptor beta chains below, sequenced in a study of cytomegalovirus exposure and HLA in healthy donors. PCR primers comprised 60 Vbeta and 13 Jbeta primers. Generated by immunoSEQ multiplex PCR, the TCRdb table keeps only in-frame clones and is missing some. Here the sample spans about 140,000 clones, roughly a tenth being singletons. Specimen: PBMCs. These receptors all stem from a male donor in good health and CMV-seronegative.

J is TRBJ2-2 and V is TRBV6-4; D is possibly TRBD1 (5 bases). The CDR3 sequence is 15 residues long. Between the trimmed V and J ends, which lost 2 bases and 6 bases, there was a span of 13 bases. Germline CDR1 and CDR2: MRHNA and SNTAGT. The CDR3 sequence is CASSDAFTGSGELFF. The CDR3 DNA reads as TGTGCCAGCAGTGACGCCTTTACAGGCTCCGGGGAGCTGTTTTTT.

The chain employs TRBV6-5 and TRBJ1-4; D remains unclear. Germline loops: CDR1 MNHEY, CDR2 SVGAGI. The CDR3 loop spans 15 amino acids. Trimming shortened V by 7 bases and J by 1 base, and 13 bases separated the two germline ends. CDR3 amino acids: CASTNDGGTNEKLFF. The DNA of the CDR3 is TGTGCCAGCACCAACGACGGAGGAACTAATGAAAAACTGTTTTTT.

This clone appeared a few times. The gene calls are TRBV4-1 and TRBJ2-7, with 7 bases identical to TRBD1. V was clipped by 1 base and J by 2 bases; unmatched bases: 8. The CDR3 extends over 16 amino acids. Germline V gives CDR1 MGHRA, CDR2 YSYEKL. CDR3 protein: CASSQADRVVTYEQYF. The CDR3 DNA follows: TGCGCCAGCAGCCAAGCCGACAGGGTGGTGACCTACGAGCAGTACTTC.

The sample holds a few counts of this clone. The chain uses TRBV5-1 and TRBJ1-5, with 9 bases identical to TRBD1. Germline-derived CDR1 and CDR2 are SGHRS and YFSETQ. CDR3 size: 14 residues. With V trimmed by 4 bases and J by 4 bases, 3 bases remained unmatched. The CDR3 DNA sequence: TGCGCCAGCAGCGTGACAGGGGGGAATCAGCCCCAGCATTTT. Encoded protein: CASSVTGGNQPQHF.

This CDR3 is CASTTGQPNTEAFF. CDR3 coding DNA: TGCGCCAGCACGACAGGGCAACCAAACACTGAAGCTTTCTTT. V is TRBV5-1 and J is TRBJ1-1; 7 bases agree with TRBD1. There are 14 residues in the CDR3. V was pared by 6 bases and J by 2 bases, with 7 bases of the junction left unmatched. Germline lookup yields CDR1 SGHRS and CDR2 YFSETQ.

Regarding this clone: Compared with germline, one end of the junction differs, possibly owing to a read error. The chain has TRBV2 and TRBJ2-2; unclear D gene. Germline CDR1 reads SNHLY; CDR2 reads FYNNEI. CDR3 size: 16 residues. The CDR3 loop reads CASREGAHPNTGELFF. The CDR3 DNA reads TGTGCCAGCAGGGAAGGCGCTCACCCGAACACCGGGGAGCTGTTTTTT.

This chain joins TRBV11-1 and TRBJ1-3; no definite D call. Germline V CDR1 and CDR2: SGHAT, FQDESV (reference sequence). V was trimmed by 1 base and J by 0 bases, leaving 4 bases between them. The CDR3 has 14 residues. The CDR3 coding sequence is TGTGCCAGCAGCTTAGGCGGCTCTGGAAACACCATATATTTT. It yields the protein CASSLGGSGNTIYF.

The CDR3 reads CASSLEQKPNYGYTF. The CDR3 DNA sequence: TGTGCCAGCAGCTTAGAACAGAAGCCTAACTATGGCTACACCTTC. The V gene is TRBV7-9, the J gene TRBJ1-2, with D hard to call. The V end lost 1 base, the J end lost 0 bases, and 9 bases lay between the germline ends. In germline, CDR1 is SEHNR, CDR2 FQNEAQ (reference sequence). The CDR3 extends over 15 amino acids.

This clone was seen a handful of times. The CDR3: CASSSGGTAVWETQYF. For the CDR3, the DNA is TGTGCCAGCAGCTCTGGCGGGACGGCAGTGTGGGAGACCCAGTACTTC. V is TRBV14 and J is TRBJ2-5; TRBD2 is a possible D gene (6 bases). Germline V gene data show CDR1 as SGHDN and CDR2 as FVKESK. V dropped 5 bases and J dropped 5 bases, with 21 bases sitting between them. CDR3 length: 16 amino acids. The complete variable domain, with remaining parts taken from reference TRBV14 and TRBJ2-5, reads EAGVTQFPSHSVIEKGQTVTLRCDPISGHDNLYWYRRVMGKEIKFLLHFVKESKQDESGMPNNRFLAERTGGTYSTLKVQPAELEDSGVYFCASSSGGTAVWETQYFGPGTRLLVL.

CDR3 DNA sequence: TGTGCCAGCAGCTTATTCGGGACAAGTAGGAGTGCGCCTAATGAAAAACTGTTTTTT. Translation gives CASSLFGTSRSAPNEKLFF. V usage is TRBV7-9 and J usage is TRBJ1-4; D is possibly TRBD1 (6 bases). The V and J ends lost 2 bases and 3 bases respectively, with 22 bases between them. The CDR3 consists of 19 residues. Germline loops: CDR1 SEHNR, CDR2 FQNEAQ (reference sequence).

In its sample, this clone was seen a few times. The chain couples TRBV9 to TRBJ2-1; TRBD2 matches at 11 bases. The junction had 5 bases not matched to a gene; V was cut back by 3 bases and J by 0 bases. The CDR3 consists of 17 residues. Looked up from germline, CDR1 is SGDLS and CDR2 is YYNGEE. Written as DNA, the CDR3 is TGTGCCAGCAGCGAAATAGCGGGAGGGAGCTCCTACAATGAGCAGTTCTTC. As protein: CASSEIAGGSSYNEQFF.

The chain employs TRBV19 and TRBJ2-3; 7 bases agree with TRBD2. Losses at the gene ends were 5 bases for V and 0 bases for J; bases not matched to a gene: 8. This CDR3 is built from 16 residues. Germline V gene lookup returns CDR1 LNHDA and CDR2 SQIVND (reference sequence). The CDR3 DNA is TGTGCCAGTAGTCGTCAGCGGGGTGCTAGCACAGATACGCAGTATTTT. Protein: CASSRQRGASTDTQYF.

The sample holds a few counts of this clone. This rearrangement joins TRBV18 to TRBJ2-1; 11 positions agree with TRBD1. The CDR3 length is 13 residues. The junction had 1 base not matched to a gene; V was cut back by 3 bases and J by 9 bases. The germline V gene encodes CDR1 KGHSH and CDR2 LQKENI. The CDR3 nucleotides read TGTGCCAGCTCACCGGGACAGGGGGTTGAGCAGTTCTTC. Protein: CASSPGQGVEQFF.

The rearrangement uses TRBV14 and TRBJ1-1; D uncertain. The CDR3 runs to 13 residues. Trimming cost V 1 base and J 1 base, with 4 bases left between them. Germline assignment: CDR1 SGHDN and CDR2 FVKESK. For the CDR3, the DNA is TGTGCCAGCAGCCAAGCGGGGAACACTGAAGCTTTCTTT. Residues: CASSQAGNTEAFF.

This clone was seen a handful of times. The genes are TRBV18 and TRBJ1-1; 8 bases are a match to TRBD1. Losses at the gene ends were 2 bases for V and 3 bases for J; bases not matched to a gene: 5. The CDR3 runs to 15 residues. CDR1 and CDR2 (germline): KGHSH, LQKENI. CDR3 bases: TGTGCCAGCTCACCAGGACAGGGTATGTACACTGAAGCTTTCTTT. The encoded protein is CASSPGQGMYTEAFF.

The V and J genes are TRBV7-9 and TRBJ2-7; no clear D. Trimming left V 5 bases short and J 1 base short, with 15 bases between. The CDR3 runs to 15 residues. Germline V CDR1 and CDR2: SEHNR, FQNEAQ (reference sequence). CDR3 DNA: TGTGCCAGCAGCCAAGGAGACCCCACATCCTACGAGCAGTACTTC. Its protein is CASSQGDPTSYEQYF.